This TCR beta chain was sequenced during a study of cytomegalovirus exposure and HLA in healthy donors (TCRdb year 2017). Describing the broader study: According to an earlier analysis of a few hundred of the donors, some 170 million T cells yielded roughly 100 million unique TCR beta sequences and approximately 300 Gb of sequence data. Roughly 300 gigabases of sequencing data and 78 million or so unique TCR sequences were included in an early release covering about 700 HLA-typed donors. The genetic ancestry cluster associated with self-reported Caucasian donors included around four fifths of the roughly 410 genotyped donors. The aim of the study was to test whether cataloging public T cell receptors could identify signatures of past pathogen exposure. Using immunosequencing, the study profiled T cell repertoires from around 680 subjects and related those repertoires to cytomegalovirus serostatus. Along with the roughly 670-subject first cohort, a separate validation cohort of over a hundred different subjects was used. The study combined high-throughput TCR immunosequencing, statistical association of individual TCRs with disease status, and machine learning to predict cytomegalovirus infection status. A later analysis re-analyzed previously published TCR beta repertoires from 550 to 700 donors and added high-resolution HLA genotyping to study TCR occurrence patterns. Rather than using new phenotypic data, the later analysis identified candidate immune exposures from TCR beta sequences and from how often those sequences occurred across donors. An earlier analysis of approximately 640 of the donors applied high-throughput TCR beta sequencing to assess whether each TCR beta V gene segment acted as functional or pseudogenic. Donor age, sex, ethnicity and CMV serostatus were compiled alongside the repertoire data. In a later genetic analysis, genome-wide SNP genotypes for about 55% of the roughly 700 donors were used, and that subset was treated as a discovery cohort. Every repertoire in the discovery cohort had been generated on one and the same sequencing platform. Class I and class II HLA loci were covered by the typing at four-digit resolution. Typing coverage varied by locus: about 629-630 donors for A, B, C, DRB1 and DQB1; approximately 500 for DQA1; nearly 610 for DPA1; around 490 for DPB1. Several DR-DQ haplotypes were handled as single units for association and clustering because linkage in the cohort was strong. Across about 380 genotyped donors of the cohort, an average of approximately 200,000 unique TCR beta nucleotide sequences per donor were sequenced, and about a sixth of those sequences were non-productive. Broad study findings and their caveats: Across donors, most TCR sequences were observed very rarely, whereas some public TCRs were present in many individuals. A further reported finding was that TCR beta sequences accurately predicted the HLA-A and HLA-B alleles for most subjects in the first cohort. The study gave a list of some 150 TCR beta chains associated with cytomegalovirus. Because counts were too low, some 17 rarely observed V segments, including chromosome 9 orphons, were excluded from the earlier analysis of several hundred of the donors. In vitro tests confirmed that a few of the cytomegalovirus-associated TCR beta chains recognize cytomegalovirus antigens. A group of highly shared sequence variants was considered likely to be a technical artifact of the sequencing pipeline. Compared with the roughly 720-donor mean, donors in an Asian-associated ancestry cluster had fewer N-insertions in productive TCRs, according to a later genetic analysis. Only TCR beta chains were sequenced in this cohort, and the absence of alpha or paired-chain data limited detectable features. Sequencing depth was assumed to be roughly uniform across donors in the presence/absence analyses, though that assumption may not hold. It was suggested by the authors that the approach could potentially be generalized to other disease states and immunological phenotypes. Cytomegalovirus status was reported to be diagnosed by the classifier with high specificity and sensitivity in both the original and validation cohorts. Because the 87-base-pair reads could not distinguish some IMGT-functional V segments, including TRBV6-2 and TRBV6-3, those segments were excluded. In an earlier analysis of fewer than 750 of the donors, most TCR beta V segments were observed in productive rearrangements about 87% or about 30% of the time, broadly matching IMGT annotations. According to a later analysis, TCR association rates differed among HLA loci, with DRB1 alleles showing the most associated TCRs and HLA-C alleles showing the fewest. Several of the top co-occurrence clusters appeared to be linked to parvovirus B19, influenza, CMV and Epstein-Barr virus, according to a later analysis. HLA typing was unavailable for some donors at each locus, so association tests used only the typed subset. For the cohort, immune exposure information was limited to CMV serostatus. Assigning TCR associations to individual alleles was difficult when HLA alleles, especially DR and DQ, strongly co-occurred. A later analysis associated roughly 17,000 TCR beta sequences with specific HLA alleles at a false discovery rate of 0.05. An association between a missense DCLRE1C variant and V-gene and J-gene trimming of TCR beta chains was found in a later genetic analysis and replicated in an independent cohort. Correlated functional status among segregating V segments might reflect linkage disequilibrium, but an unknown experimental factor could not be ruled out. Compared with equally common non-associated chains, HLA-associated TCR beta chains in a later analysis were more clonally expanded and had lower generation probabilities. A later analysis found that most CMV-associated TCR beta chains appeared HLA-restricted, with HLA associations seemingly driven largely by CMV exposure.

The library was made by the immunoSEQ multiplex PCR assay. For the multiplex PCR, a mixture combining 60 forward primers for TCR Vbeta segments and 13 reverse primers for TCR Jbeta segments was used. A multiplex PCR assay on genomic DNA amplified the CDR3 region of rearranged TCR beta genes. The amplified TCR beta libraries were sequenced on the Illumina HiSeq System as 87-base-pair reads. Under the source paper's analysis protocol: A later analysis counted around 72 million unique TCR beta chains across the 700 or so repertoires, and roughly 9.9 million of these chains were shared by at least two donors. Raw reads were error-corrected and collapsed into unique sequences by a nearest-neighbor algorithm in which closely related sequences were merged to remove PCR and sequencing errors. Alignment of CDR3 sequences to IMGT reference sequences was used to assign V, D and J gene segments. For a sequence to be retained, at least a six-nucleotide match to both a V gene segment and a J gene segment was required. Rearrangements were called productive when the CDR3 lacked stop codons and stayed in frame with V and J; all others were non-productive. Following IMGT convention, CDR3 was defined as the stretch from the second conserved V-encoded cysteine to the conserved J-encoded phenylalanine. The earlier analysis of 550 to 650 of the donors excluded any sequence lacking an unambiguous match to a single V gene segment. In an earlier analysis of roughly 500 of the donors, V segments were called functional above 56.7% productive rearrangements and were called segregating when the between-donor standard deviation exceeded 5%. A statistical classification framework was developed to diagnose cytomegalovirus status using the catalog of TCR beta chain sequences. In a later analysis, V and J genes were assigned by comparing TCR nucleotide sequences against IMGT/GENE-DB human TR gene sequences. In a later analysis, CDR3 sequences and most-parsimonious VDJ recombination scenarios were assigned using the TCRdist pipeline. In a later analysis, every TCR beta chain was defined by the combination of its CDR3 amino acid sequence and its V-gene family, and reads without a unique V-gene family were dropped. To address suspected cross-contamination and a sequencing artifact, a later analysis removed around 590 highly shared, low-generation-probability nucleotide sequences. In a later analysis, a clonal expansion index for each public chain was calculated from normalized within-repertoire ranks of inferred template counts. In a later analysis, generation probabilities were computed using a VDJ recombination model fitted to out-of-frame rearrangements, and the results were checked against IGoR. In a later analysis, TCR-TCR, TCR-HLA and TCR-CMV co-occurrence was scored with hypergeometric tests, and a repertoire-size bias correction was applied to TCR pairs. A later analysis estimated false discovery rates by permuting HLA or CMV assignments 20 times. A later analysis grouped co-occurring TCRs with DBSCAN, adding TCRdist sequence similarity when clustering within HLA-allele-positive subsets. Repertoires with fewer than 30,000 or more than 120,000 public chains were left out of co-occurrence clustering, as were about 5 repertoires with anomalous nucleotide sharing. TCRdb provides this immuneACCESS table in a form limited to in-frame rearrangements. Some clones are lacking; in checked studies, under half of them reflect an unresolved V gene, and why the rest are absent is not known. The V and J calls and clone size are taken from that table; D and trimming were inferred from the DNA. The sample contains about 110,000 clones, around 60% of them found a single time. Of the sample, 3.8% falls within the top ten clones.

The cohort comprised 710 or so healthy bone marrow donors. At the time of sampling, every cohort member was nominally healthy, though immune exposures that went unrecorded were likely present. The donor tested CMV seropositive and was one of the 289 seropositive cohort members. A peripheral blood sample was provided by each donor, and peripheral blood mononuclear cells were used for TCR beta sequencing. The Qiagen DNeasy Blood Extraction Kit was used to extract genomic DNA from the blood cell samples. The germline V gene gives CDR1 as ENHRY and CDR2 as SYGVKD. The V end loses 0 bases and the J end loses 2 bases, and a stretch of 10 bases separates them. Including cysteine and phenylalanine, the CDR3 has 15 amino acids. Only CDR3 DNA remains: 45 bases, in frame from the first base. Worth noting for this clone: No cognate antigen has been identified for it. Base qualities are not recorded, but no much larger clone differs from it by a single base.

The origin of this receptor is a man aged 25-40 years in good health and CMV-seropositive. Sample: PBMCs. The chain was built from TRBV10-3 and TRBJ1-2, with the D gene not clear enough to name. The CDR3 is CAISESIEENYGYTF. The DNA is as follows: TGTGCCATCAGTGAGTCGATAGAGGAAAACTATGGCTACACCTTC.